This T cell receptor beta chain was obtained from a study of blood T cell repertoires in COVID-19. Only in-frame clones appear in the TCRdb table, and some are missing; sequencing was by immunoSEQ multiplex PCR. The data hold 220,000 or so clones, with 90% observed a single time. The CDR3 covers 14 residues. CDR1 MNHEY and CDR2 SMNVEV come from the germline V gene (reference sequence). Trimming removed 5 bases from V and 7 bases from J; junction bases left unmatched: 8. The chain links TRBV27 to TRBJ1-5; TRBD1 matches 7 bases. Input material: PBMCs or T cells enriched from blood (not recorded which). This TCR was sampled from a man over 45 who had been exposed to COVID-19. The CDR3 DNA reads as TGTGCCAGCAGTCCTGACAGGGTCTTGCAGCCCCAGCATTTT. This gives the protein CASSPDRVLQPQHF.